What follows describes a single T cell receptor beta chain. Its antigen remains unknown. Samples underwent the assay at deep level. TCRdb's copy holds only in-frame clones and misses some; the assay was immunoSEQ multiplex PCR. Among over 400,000 clones, roughly 95% were seen once, and the ten largest hold about 0.067%. This entry comes from a study of shared clonotypes between healthy human individuals. Overall study findings and caveats: The study found about 5.1% of naive CD4 clonotypes shared across several donors. Sorted-subset sequencing was shown by rarefaction to be incomplete despite large depth.

Material: naive CD4+ T cells sorted from blood. Subset denoted: CD45RA+ positively selected. This receptor was identified in a woman aged 25 to 39 in good health.

CDR3 in amino acids: CASSISSSYNEQFF. CDR3 DNA: TGCGCCAGTTCCATCTCGAGCTCCTACAATGAGCAGTTCTTC. The rearrangement uses TRBV5-1 and TRBJ2-1, with D unresolved. This CDR3 region has 14 residues. V lost 8 bases and J 0 bases, leaving 12 bases between the germline ends. Germline V gene data show CDR1 as SGHRS and CDR2 as YFSETQ.